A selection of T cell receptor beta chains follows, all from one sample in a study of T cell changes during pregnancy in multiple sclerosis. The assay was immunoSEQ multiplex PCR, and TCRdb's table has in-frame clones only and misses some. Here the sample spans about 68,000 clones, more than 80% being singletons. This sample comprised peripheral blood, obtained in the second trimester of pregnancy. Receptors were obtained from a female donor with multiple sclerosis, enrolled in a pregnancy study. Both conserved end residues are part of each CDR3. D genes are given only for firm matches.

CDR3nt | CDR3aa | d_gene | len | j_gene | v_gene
TGTGCCAGCAGCGCGGGACAGGTTAATGAAAAACTGTTTTTT | CASSAGQVNEKLFF | TRBD1 | 14 | TRBJ1-4 | TRBV7-8
TGTGCCATCAAGAAGACAGGGACAGAGGGATACAATGAGCAGTTCTTC | CAIKKTGTEGYNEQFF | TRBD1 | 16 | TRBJ2-1 | TRBV10-3
TGTGCCAGTAGTACGCCGGGACAGAACAGCTACGAGCAGTACTTC | CASSTPGQNSYEQYF | TRBD1 | 15 | TRBJ2-7 | TRBV19
TGTGCCATCAGACCACTTCTAGCGGGGGGCAACGAGCAGTACTTC | CAIRPLLAGGNEQYF | TRBD2 | 15 | TRBJ2-7 | TRBV10-3
TGTGCTAGCAGCCTCTCTGGGGGGGGTGGTACGCAGTATTTT | CASSLSGGGGTQYF | TRBD2 | 14 | TRBJ2-3 | TRBV7-7
TGTGCCATCAGTGGTATAACGGGGAGCACAGATACGCAGTATTTT | CAISGITGSTDTQYF | NA | 15 | TRBJ2-3 | TRBV10-3
TGTGCCAGTAGTAACCGGGACAGGGGGCAAGAGACCCAGTACTTC | CASSNRDRGQETQYF | TRBD1 | 15 | TRBJ2-5 | TRBV19
TGTGCCAGCAGCCCCCGGACAGGTGGTACCCTCCACTTT | CASSPRTGGTLHF | TRBD1 | 13 | TRBJ1-6 | TRBV9
TGTGCCAGCAGCTGGGCCGAGCCTTCCTACAATGAGCAGTTCTTC | CASSWAEPSYNEQFF | NA | 15 | TRBJ2-1 | TRBV9
TGTGCCAGCAGCTTACTTGGACAGGGGGCGTTTGGGGAGCTGTTTTTT | CASSLLGQGAFGELFF | TRBD1 | 16 | TRBJ2-2 | TRBV7-2
TGTGCCAGCAGTCCCCGGACTAGCGGGGGGGATACGCAGTATTTT | CASSPRTSGGDTQYF | TRBD2 | 15 | TRBJ2-3 | TRBV7-3
TGTGCCAGCAGCGTAACAGGGGGCACAGATACGCAGTATTTT | CASSVTGGTDTQYF | TRBD1 | 14 | TRBJ2-3 | TRBV11-3
TGTGCTAGTGGTCTCGACAGGGGTGGGAACACTGAAGCTTTCTTT | CASGLDRGGNTEAFF | TRBD1 | 15 | TRBJ1-1 | TRBV12-5